Listed below are T cell receptor beta chains from one sample, sequenced in a study of OX40 agonist ivuxolimab in advanced cancers. Sequencing used immunoSEQ multiplex PCR; TCRdb keeps in-frame clones, though not all of them. Of 35,000 to 40,000 clones in the sample, around 80% were seen once. The sample in question was CD4+ or CD8+ T cells sorted from blood, obtained in a trial of the OX40 agonist ivuxolimab. The receptors were gathered from an adult with an advanced solid tumor such as melanoma, head and neck, liver or kidney cancer. Each CDR3 is given with its conserved first and last residue. Fields, in order: clone size, J gene, D gene, V gene, CDR3 DNA, CDR3 protein. D genes are given only for firm matches. The size of a clone is reported for some rows only, either as once, few or many, or as a class for expanded clones.

. | TRBJ1-6 | . | TRBV27 | TGTGCCAGCAGGCCCAACTCCCTACCCTATAATTCACCCCTCCACTTT | CASRPNSLPYNSPLHF
. | TRBJ1-5 | TRBD1 | TRBV7-2 | TGTGCCAGCAGTCCCCGGGACAGGGGAACGGATCAGCCCCAGCATTTT | CASSPRDRGTDQPQHF
few | TRBJ2-2 | TRBD1 | TRBV5-6 | TGTGCCAGCAGTTCCTCAGGGGGAGAAAACACCGGGGAGCTGTTTTTT | CASSSSGGENTGELFF
. | TRBJ2-7 | . | TRBV21-1 | TGTGCCAGCAGCAAAGAATTAGCGAGGGAGTACTTC | CASSKELAREYF
. | TRBJ1-6 | . | TRBV7-9 | TGTGCCAGCAGCTTATCAGGGACTTTCTCACCCCTCCACTTT | CASSLSGTFSPLHF
. | TRBJ1-5 | . | TRBV19 | TGTGCCAGTAGTATAGACGGGGGGCTGAGGAATCAGCCCCAGCATTTT | CASSIDGGLRNQPQHF
once | TRBJ2-5 | . | TRBV5-1 | TGCGCCAGCAGCGCCGTGGCACAAGAGACCCAGTACTTC | CASSAVAQETQYF
. | TRBJ1-5 | . | TRBV2 | TGTGCCAGCAGTGAGTCAGTAACGACAAAGAGCAATCAGCCCCAGCATTTT | CASSESVTTKSNQPQHF
. | TRBJ2-4 | . | TRBV15 | TGTGCCACCAGCAGTCATCCTGAAGACATTCAGTACTTC | CATSSHPEDIQYF
. | TRBJ2-5 | TRBD1 | TRBV7-6 | TGTGCCAGCAGCCTAAGGGACAGGGAACAAGAGACCCAGTACTTC | CASSLRDREQETQYF
. | TRBJ2-6 | TRBD1 | TRBV9 | TGTGCCAGCAGCCCAACAGGGGGCACTGGGGCCAACGTCCTGACTTTC | CASSPTGGTGANVLTF
. | TRBJ2-3 | . | TRBV15 | TGTGCCACCAGCAGAGTTAGGGGGTCCGCAGATACGCAGTATTTT | CATSRVRGSADTQYF
. | TRBJ2-2 | TRBD2 | TRBV6-4 | TGTGCCAGCAGTGTACTAGCGGGGGCATCGAACACCGGGGAGCTGTTTTTT | CASSVLAGASNTGELFF
. | TRBJ1-3 | TRBD1 | TRBV7-9 | TGTGCCAGCATCTATGGGGACAGCGCCCACTCTGGAAACACCATATATTTT | CASIYGDSAHSGNTIYF
. | TRBJ1-2 | TRBD1 | TRBV6-5 | TGTGCCAGCAGTCCCGGGACAGGGCGTTATGGCTACACCTTC | CASSPGTGRYGYTF
. | TRBJ1-5 | . | TRBV5-6 | TGTGCCAGCACCCTTAGCGGGGGGTTTATGCCCCAGCATTTT | CASTLSGGFMPQHF
. | TRBJ1-3 | . | TRBV7-9 | TGTGCCAGCAGCTCAAGGGGGATCCCTGGAAACACCATATATTTT | CASSSRGIPGNTIYF
. | TRBJ1-5 | . | TRBV28 | TGTGCCAGCAGTTTACAGGGAGGCAATCAGCCCCAGCATTTT | CASSLQGGNQPQHF
. | TRBJ2-5 | TRBD2 | TRBV19 | TGTGCCAGTAGTCACCACCCCGGGACTAGCGGGGGTCAGAACCCGCAAGAGACCCAGTACTTC | CASSHHPGTSGGQNPQETQYF
. | TRBJ2-1 | . | TRBV15 | TGTGCCACCAGCAGAGGACAAACGGGGCAGTTCTTC | CATSRGQTGQFF
. | TRBJ2-5 | . | TRBV7-3 | TGTGCCAGCAGCCCACAGGGTACCCCCCAAGAGACCCAGTACTTC | CASSPQGTPQETQYF
. | TRBJ2-7 | TRBD2 | TRBV6-1 | TGTGCCAGCAGAGGTAGCGGGTCCTACGAGCAGTACTTC | CASRGSGSYEQYF
few | TRBJ2-1 | TRBD2 | TRBV4-1 | TGCGCCAGCAGCCAAGAAAGTAGGGGCGGGAGGATGGTGCTCTTC | CASSQESRGGRMVLF